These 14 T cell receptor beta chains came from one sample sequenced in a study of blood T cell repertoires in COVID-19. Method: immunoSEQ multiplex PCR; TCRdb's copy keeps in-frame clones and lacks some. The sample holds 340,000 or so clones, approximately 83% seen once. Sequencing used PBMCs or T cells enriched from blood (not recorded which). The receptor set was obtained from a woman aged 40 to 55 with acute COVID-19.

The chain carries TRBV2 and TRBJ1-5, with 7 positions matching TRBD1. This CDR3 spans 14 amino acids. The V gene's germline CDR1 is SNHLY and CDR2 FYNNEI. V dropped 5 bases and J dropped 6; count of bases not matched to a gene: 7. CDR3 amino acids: CASSSRQGGQPQHF. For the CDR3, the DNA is TGTGCCAGCAGTTCAAGACAGGGAGGTCAGCCCCAGCATTTT.

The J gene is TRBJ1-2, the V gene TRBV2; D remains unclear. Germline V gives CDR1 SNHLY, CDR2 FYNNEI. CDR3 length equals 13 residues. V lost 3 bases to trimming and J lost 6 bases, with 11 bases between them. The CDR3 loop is CASSDRRVDGYTF. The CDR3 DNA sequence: TGTGCCAGCAGTGACAGGAGGGTGGATGGCTACACCTTC.

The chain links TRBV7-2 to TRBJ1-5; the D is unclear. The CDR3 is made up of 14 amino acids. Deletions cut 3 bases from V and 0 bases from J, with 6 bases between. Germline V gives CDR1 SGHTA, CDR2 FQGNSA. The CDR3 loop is CASSFIYSNQPQHF. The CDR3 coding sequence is TGTGCCAGCAGCTTTATATATAGCAATCAGCCCCAGCATTTT. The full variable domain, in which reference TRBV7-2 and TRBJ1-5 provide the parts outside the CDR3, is GAGVSQSPSNKVTEKGKDVELRCDPISGHTALYWYRQSLGQGLEFLIYFQGNSAPDKSGLPSDRFSAERTGGSVSTLTIQRTQQEDSAVYLCASSFIYSNQPQHFGDGTRLSIL.

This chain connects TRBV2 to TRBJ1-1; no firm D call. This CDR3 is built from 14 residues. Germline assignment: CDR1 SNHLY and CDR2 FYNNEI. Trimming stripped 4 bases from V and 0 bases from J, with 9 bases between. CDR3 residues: CASSVGRLNTEAFF. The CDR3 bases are TGTGCCAGCAGTGTGGGCCGATTGAACACTGAAGCTTTCTTT.

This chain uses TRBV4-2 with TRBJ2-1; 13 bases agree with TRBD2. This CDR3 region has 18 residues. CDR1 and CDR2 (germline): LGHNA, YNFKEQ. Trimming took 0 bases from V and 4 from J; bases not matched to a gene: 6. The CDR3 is CASSQERLAGGPYNEQFF. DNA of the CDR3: TGTGCCAGCAGCCAAGAAAGACTAGCGGGGGGACCATACAATGAGCAGTTCTTC.

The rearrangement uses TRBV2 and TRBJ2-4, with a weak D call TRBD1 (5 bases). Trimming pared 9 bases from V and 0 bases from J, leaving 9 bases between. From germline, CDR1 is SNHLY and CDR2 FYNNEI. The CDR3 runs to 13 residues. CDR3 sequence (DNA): TGTGCCAGTGTACAGGTAGCCAAAAACATTCAGTACTTC. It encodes CASVQVAKNIQYF.

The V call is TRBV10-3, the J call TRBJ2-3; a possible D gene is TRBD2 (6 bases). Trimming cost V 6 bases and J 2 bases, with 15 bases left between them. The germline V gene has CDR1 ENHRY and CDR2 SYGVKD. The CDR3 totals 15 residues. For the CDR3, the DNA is TGTGCCATCAGGGGGTCGGGAGCTACCACAGATACGCAGTATTTT. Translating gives CAIRGSGATTDTQYF.

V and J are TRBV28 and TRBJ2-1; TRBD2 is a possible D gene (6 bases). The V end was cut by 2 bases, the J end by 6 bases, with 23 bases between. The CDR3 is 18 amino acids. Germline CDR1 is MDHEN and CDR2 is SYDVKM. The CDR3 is CASSLPPVGTGFSNEQFF. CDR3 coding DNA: TGTGCCAGCAGTTTACCTCCTGTCGGGACTGGCTTTAGCAATGAGCAGTTCTTC.

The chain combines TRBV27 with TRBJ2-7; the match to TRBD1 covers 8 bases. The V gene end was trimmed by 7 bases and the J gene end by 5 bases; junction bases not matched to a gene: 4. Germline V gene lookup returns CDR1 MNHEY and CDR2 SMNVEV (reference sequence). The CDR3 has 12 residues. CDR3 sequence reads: CASIDRGDEQYF. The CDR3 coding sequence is TGTGCCAGCATCGACAGGGGCGACGAGCAGTACTTC.

The CDR3 bases are TGTGCCAGCAGCCCCACAGGACCACGAGGCAATTCACCCCTCCACTTT. Its translation is CASSPTGPRGNSPLHF. The chain has TRBV7-9 and TRBJ1-6, with TRBD1 as a possible D gene (5 bases). The length of the CDR3 is 16 residues. Germline V gives CDR1 SEHNR, CDR2 FQNEAQ (reference sequence). Trimming shortened V by 5 bases and J by 7 bases, and 18 bases separated the two germline ends.

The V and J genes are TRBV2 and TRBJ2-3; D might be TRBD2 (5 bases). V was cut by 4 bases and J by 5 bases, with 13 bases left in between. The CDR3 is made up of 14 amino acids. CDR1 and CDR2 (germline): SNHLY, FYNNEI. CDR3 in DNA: TGTGCCAGCAGTGTTTGGCCAGGAGGAGATACGCAGTATTTT. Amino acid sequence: CASSVWPGGDTQYF.

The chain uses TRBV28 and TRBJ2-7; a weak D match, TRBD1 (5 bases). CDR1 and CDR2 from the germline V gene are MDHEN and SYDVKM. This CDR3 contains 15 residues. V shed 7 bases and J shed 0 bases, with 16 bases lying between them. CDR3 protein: CASTPPRVSSYEQYF. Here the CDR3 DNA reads TGTGCCAGCACCCCTCCCAGGGTTAGCTCCTACGAGCAGTACTTC.

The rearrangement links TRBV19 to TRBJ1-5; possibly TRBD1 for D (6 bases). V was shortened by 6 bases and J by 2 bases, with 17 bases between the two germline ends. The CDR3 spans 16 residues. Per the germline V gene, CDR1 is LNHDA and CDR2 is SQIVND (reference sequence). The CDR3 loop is CASRFRDTRGNQPQHF. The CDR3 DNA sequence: TGTGCCAGTAGGTTCCGGGACACTCGGGGCAATCAGCCCCAGCATTTT.

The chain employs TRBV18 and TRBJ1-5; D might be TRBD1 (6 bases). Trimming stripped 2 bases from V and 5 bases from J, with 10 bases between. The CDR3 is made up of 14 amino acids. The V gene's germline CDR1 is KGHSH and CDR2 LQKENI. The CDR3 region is CASSPVPGDQPQHF. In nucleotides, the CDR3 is TGTGCCAGCTCACCAGTTCCAGGGGATCAGCCCCAGCATTTT.